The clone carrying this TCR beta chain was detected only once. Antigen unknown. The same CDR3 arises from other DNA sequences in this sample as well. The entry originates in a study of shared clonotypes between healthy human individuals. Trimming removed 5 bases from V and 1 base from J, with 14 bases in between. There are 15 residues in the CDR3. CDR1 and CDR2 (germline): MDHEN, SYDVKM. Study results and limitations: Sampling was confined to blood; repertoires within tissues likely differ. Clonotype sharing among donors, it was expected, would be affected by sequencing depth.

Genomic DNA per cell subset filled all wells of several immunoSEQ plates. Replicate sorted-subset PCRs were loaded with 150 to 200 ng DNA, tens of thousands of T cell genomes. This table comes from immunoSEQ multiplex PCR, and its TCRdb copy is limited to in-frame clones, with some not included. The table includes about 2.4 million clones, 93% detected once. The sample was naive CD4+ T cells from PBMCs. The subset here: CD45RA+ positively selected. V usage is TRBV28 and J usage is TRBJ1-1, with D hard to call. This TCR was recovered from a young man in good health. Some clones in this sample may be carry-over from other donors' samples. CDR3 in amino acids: CASSPPRGGNTEAFF. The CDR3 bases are TGTGCCAGCAGTCCCCCCCGGGGAGGGAACACTGAAGCTTTCTTT.